This T cell receptor (beta chain) was sequenced during a study of Graves' ophthalmopathy and Graves' hyperthyroidism. Study summary: Specimen type is peripheral blood, obtained at initial diagnosis before any treatment.

In this sample, this clonotype turned up many times. What it recognizes is unknown. TCR beta CDR3 regions were amplified from RNA transcripts. Amplification began with first-round RT-PCR using HTBI primers, then second-round multiplex PCR was performed. MiXCR was run by TCRdb on the multiplex PCR reads, yielding one entry per CDR3 protein. The table includes more than 300,000 distinct CDR3 sequences, 15% detected once. Establishment of the diagnosis relied upon clinical symptoms, serum thyroxine, TRAb, thyroid ultrasound and orbital computed tomography. Overall study results and limits: Blood shared most expanded thyroid clonotypes above 0.001 frequency.

The germline V gene has CDR1 MNHNS and CDR2 SASEGT. The CDR3 sequence is 14 residues long. Trimming removed 4 bases from V and 6 bases from J, with 15 bases in between. This receptor was obtained from a woman between 18 and 29 years old with stable Graves' hyperthyroidism. V usage is TRBV6-1 and J usage is TRBJ1-1, with a tentative D call TRBD1 (6 bases). Sequencing was carried out using peripheral blood. The CDR3, as DNA: TGTGCCAGCAGTGGGGCAGGGGCTCTTGCTGAAGCTTTCTTT. Translation gives CASSGAGALAEAFF.